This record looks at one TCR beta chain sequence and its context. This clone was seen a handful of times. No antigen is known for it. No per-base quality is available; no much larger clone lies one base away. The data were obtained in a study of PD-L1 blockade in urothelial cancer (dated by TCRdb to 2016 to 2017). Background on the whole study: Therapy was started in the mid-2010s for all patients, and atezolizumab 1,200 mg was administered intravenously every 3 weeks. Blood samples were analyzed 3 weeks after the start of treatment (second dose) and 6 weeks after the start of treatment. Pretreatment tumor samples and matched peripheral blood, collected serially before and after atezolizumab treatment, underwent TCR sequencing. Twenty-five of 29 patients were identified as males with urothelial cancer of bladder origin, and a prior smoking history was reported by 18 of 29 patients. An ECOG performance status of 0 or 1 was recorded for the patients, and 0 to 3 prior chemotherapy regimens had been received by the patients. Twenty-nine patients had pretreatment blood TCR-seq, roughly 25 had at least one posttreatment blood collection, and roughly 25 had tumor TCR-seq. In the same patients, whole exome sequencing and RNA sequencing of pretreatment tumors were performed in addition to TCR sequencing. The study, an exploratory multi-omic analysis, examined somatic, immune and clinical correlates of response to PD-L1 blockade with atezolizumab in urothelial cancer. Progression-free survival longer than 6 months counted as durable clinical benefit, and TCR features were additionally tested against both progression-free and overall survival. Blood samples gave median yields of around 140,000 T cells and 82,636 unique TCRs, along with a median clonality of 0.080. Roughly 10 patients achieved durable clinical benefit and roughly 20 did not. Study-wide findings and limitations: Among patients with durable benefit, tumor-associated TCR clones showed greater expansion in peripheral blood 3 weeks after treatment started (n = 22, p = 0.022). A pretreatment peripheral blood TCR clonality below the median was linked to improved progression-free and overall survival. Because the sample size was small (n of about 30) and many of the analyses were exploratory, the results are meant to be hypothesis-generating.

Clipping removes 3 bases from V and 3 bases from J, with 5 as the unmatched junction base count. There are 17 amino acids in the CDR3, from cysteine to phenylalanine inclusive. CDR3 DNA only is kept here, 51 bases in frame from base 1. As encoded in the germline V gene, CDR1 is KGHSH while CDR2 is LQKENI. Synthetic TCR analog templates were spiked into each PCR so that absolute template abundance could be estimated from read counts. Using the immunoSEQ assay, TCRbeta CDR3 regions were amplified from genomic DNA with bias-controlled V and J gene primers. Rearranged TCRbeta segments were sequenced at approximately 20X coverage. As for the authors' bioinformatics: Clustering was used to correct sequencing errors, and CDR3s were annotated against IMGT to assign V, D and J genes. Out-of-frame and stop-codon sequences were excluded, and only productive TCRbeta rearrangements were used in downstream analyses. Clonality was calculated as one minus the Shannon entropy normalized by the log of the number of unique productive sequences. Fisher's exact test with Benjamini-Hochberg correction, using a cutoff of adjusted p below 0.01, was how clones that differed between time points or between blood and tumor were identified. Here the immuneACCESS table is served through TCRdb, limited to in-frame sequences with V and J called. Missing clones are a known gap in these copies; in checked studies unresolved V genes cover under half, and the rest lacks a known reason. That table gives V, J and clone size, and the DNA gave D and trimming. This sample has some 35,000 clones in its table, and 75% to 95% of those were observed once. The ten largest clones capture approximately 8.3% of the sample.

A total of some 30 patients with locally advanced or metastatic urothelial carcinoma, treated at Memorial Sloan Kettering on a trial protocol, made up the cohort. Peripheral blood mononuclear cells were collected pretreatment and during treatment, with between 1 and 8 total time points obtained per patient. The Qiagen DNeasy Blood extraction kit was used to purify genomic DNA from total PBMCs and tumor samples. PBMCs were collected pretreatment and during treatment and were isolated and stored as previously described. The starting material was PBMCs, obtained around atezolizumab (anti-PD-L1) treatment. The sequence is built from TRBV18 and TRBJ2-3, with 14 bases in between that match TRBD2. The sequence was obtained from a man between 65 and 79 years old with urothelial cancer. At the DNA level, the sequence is TGTGCCAGCTCACCTGGGACTAGCGGGAGAGGTACAGATACGCAGTATTTT. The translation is CASSPGTSGRGTDTQYF.